Below, 22 T cell receptor beta chains from the same sample are listed, as sequenced in a study of blood T cells in healthy people across ages (dated by TCRdb to between 2014 and 2017). Libraries were built with 5' RACE. A second PCR of roughly 7 to 12 cycles was run with a J-beta primer mix and a sample-barcoded 5' primer. TCRdb trimmed the raw reads at Q25, called clones with MiXCR and kept productive beta chains. CDR3 protein duplicates are merged, each entry listing the most common genes and DNA. In this sample the table shows 1.8 million or so distinct CDR3 sequences, around 42% of which occur a single time. Roughly 24% of the sample is held by the ten biggest clonotypes. Material for sequencing was blood. The receptors originated from a human donor in good health.

The V gene is TRBV5-1, the J gene TRBJ2-3; TRBD2 might be the D (5 bases). Looked up from germline, CDR1 is SGHRS and CDR2 is YFSETQ. The CDR3 length is 13 residues. V lost 2 bases and J 6 bases, leaving 10 bases between the germline ends. In DNA form, the CDR3 reads TGCGCCAGCAGCTTCCAGTCGGGGGATACGCAGTATTTT. Translating it yields CASSFQSGDTQYF.

This clonotype was detected a few times. J is TRBJ2-2 and V is TRBV7-9; 10 bases match TRBD1. With V trimmed by 5 bases and J by 6 bases, 6 bases remained unmatched. This CDR3 has 15 residues. Per the germline V gene, CDR1 is SEHNR and CDR2 is FQNEAQ (reference sequence). The CDR3 DNA follows: TGTGCCAGCAGCGCACCGGGACAGGGGCCCGGGGAGCTGTTTTTT. Its protein is CASSAPGQGPGELFF.

The chain employs TRBV6-2 or TRBV6-3 and TRBJ1-2, with D uncertain. V shed 6 bases and J shed 8 bases, with 16 bases lying between them. Germline loops: CDR1 MNHEY, CDR2 SVGEGT. CDR3 size: 13 residues. CDR3 residues: CASSPAPHGGYTF. The CDR3 bases are TGTGCCAGCAGCCCGGCCCCCCACGGCGGCTACACCTTC.

V and J are TRBV5-1 and TRBJ2-1; no reliable D call. Looked up from germline, CDR1 is SGHRS and CDR2 is YFSETQ. Trimming took 0 bases from V and 5 from J, leaving 12 bases between them. The CDR3 consists of 15 residues. The CDR3 DNA follows: TGCGCCAGCAGCTTGGATTCGCCCCAGAACAATGAGCAGTTCTTC. It is translated as CASSLDSPQNNEQFF.

The V gene is TRBV7-8, the J gene TRBJ2-7; tentative D call: TRBD1 (6 bases). The germline V gene has CDR1 SGHVS and CDR2 FQNEAQ. V was clipped by 4 bases and J by 3 bases, with 16 bases between them. The CDR3 totals 15 residues. CDR3 in amino acids: CASSYGWGQNYEQYF. Here the CDR3 DNA reads TGTGCCAGCAGCTACGGTTGGGGGCAAAACTACGAGCAGTACTTC.

This clonotype turned up a few times. The genes are TRBV20-1 and TRBJ2-7, with TRBD2 as a possible D gene (6 bases). Per the germline V gene, CDR1 is DFQATT and CDR2 is SNEGSKA (reference sequence). The CDR3 is 13 amino acids. The germline V and J ends were trimmed by 6 bases and 2 bases, with 14 bases remaining between them. The CDR3 protein is CSAGGRHPYEQYF. The CDR3 region has the DNA TGCAGTGCGGGGGGTAGACACCCCTACGAGCAGTACTTC.

The chain employs TRBV4-3 and TRBJ1-1, with D hard to call. This CDR3 has 14 residues. The germline V gene has CDR1 LGHNA and CDR2 YSLEER. Trimming took 4 bases from V and 0 from J, leaving 9 bases between them. The CDR3 region has the DNA TGCGCCAGCAGCCCGGGGTTGGTGAACACTGAAGCTTTCTTT. Translating gives CASSPGLVNTEAFF.

V usage is TRBV10-3 and J usage is TRBJ2-1; 11 nucleotides align to TRBD2. This CDR3 is built from 17 residues. Germline V gene data show CDR1 as ENHRY and CDR2 as SYGVKD. V was clipped by 10 bases and J by 7 bases; unmatched bases: 18. The CDR3 DNA reads as TGTGCCACTAGTAGCGGGGGGGCGAAAACTGGGCGGAATGAGCAGTTCTTC. Translating it yields CATSSGGAKTGRNEQFF.

The chain carries TRBV2 and TRBJ2-4, with a weak D call TRBD1 (5 bases). The V and J ends lost 11 bases and 6 bases respectively, with 14 bases between them. This CDR3 has 12 residues. Per the germline V gene, CDR1 is SNHLY and CDR2 is FYNNEI. The CDR3 nucleotides are TGTGCCGGCCGGACACCCCGAAACATTCAGTACTTC. Protein: CAGRTPRNIQYF.

This clonotype was seen a single time. The rearrangement joins TRBV12-3 or TRBV12-4 to TRBJ2-6; tentatively, D is TRBD1 (5 bases). Trimming pared 9 bases from V and 2 bases from J, leaving 20 bases between. The CDR3 covers 17 residues. The CDR3 sequence: CASTSWARGTGANVLTF. As DNA, the CDR3 is TGTGCCAGTACTTCCTGGGCAAGGGGTACTGGGGCCAACGTCCTGACTTTC.

The chain links TRBV20-1 to TRBJ1-2; D unclear. V lost 2 bases and J 3 bases, leaving 4 bases between the germline ends. CDR1 is DFQATT and CDR2 is SNEGSKA in the germline V gene (reference sequence). The CDR3 sequence is 11 residues long. The CDR3 DNA sequence: TGCAGTGCTAGACCGGACTATGGCTACACCTTC. Its protein is CSARPDYGYTF.

The gene calls are TRBV20-1 and TRBJ2-5; D unresolved. V shed 4 bases and J shed 4 bases, with 19 bases lying between them. The CDR3 consists of 15 residues. The germline V gene encodes CDR1 DFQATT and CDR2 SNEGSKA (reference sequence). CDR3 in amino acids: CSAINAGATPETQYF. The CDR3 DNA reads as TGCAGTGCTATTAATGCTGGAGCGACTCCAGAGACCCAGTACTTC.

The chain recombines TRBV7-2 with TRBJ2-5; 11 nucleotides align to TRBD2. Germline CDR1 is SGHTA and CDR2 is FQGNSA. The CDR3 runs to 16 residues. Germline trimming cut 5 bases from V and 5 bases from J; bases unmatched to any gene: 10. The CDR3 here is CASSNSGGVWSETQYF. The DNA of the CDR3 is TGTGCCAGCAGCAATAGCGGGGGGGTGTGGTCGGAGACCCAGTACTTC.

In its sample, this clonotype was seen a few times. This rearrangement joins TRBV3-1 to TRBJ2-5, with TRBD2 identical over 8 bases. The CDR3 runs to 18 residues. Germline V gene sequence: CDR1 LGHDT, CDR2 YNNKEL (reference sequence). Trimming at V came to 5 bases and at J to 1 base, leaving 15 bases not matched to a gene. The CDR3 protein is CASSSASGGPTFQETQYF. DNA of the CDR3: TGTGCCAGCAGCTCCGCCAGCGGGGGCCCTACCTTCCAAGAGACCCAGTACTTC.

The chain combines TRBV20-1 with TRBJ2-1; 13 bases are shared with TRBD2. Losses at the gene ends were 3 bases for V and 5 bases for J; bases not matched to a gene: 7. The CDR3 is made up of 16 amino acids. CDR1 and CDR2 (germline): DFQATT, SNEGSKA (reference sequence). The CDR3 DNA reads as TGCAGTGCTAGGCAAACTAGCGGGGGGGCAAACAATGAGCAGTTCTTC. Translating gives CSARQTSGGANNEQFF.

This clonotype occurred many times. The chain is built from TRBV29-1 and TRBJ2-5, with D perhaps matching TRBD1 (6 bases). The CDR3 has 14 amino acids. Germline CDR1 and CDR2: SQVTM and ANQGSEA. Between the trimmed V and J ends, which lost 1 base and 5 bases, there was a span of 14 bases. The DNA for the CDR3 is TGCAGCGTTGAAGGGCCTGGGGGCGAGGAGACCCAGTACTTC. It encodes CSVEGPGGEETQYF.

V gene TRBV7-3 combines with J gene TRBJ2-1, with 7 nucleotides matching TRBD2. CDR3 length: 13 residues. Germline values: CDR1 SGHTA, CDR2 FQGTGA. V lost 4 bases to trimming and J lost 7 bases; unmatched junction nucleotides: 4. CDR3 nucleotide sequence: TGTGCCAGCAGCTGGAGGGAGGGTAATGAGCAGTTCTTC. Translated: CASSWREGNEQFF.

This clonotype was observed a few times. The chain links TRBV2 to TRBJ2-1; 11 bases match TRBD2. Germline-derived CDR1 and CDR2 are SNHLY and FYNNEI. The V and J ends lost 5 bases and 5 bases, in that order; junction bases with no gene match: 2. CDR3 length equals 14 residues. The CDR3 coding sequence is TGTGCCAGCAGTCGACTAGCGGGGAACAATGAGCAGTTCTTC. Translated, it gives CASSRLAGNNEQFF.

CDR3 sequence (DNA): TGCAGTGCTTCCACAGGGGGCCCCTATCAGCCCCAGCATTTT. This translates into CSASTGGPYQPQHF. The rearrangement uses TRBV20-1 and TRBJ1-5, with 9 bases identical to TRBD1. Germline V CDR1 and CDR2: DFQATT, SNEGSKA (reference sequence). Trimming took 5 bases from V and 5 from J; bases not matched to a gene: 7. CDR3 length equals 14 residues.

This chain uses TRBV20-1 with TRBJ1-1; D gene ambiguous. The CDR3 loop spans 12 amino acids. CDR1 and CDR2 (germline): DFQATT, SNEGSKA (reference sequence). The ends were cut back, 3 bases at V and 7 bases at J, with 12 bases in the middle. CDR3 residues: CSAREGGSEAFF. As DNA, the CDR3 is TGCAGTGCTAGGGAGGGCGGGAGTGAAGCTTTCTTT.

This clonotype was seen only a few times. This chain uses TRBV11-2 with TRBJ2-3; D is ambiguous. CDR3 length equals 16 residues. Germline V lookup: CDR1 SGHAT, CDR2 FQNNGV. The V gene lost 2 bases and the J gene lost 0 bases, with 12 bases spanning the gap. The CDR3 reads CASSLNGPVSTDTQYF. CDR3 coding DNA: TGTGCCAGCAGCTTAAACGGACCCGTTAGCACAGATACGCAGTATTTT.

V and J are TRBV15 and TRBJ1-5; D unclear. Per germline, CDR1 LNHNV and CDR2 YYDKDF (reference sequence). The CDR3 is 13 residues long. The ends were cut back, 0 bases at V and 4 bases at J, with 4 bases in the middle. The CDR3 DNA sequence: TGTGCCACCAGCAGAGATGTTAATCAGCCCCAGCATTTT. Protein sequence: CATSRDVNQPQHF.